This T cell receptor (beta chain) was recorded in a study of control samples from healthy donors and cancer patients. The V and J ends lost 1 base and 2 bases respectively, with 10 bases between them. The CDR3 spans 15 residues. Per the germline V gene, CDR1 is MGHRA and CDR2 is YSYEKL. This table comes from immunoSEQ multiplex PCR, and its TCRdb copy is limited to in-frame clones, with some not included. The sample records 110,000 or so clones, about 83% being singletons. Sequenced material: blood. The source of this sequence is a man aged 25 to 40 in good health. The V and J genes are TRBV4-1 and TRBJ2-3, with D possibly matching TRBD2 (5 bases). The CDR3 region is CASSQGGSSTDTQYF. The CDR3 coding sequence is TGCGCCAGCAGCCAAGGAGGGTCCTCCACAGATACGCAGTATTTT.